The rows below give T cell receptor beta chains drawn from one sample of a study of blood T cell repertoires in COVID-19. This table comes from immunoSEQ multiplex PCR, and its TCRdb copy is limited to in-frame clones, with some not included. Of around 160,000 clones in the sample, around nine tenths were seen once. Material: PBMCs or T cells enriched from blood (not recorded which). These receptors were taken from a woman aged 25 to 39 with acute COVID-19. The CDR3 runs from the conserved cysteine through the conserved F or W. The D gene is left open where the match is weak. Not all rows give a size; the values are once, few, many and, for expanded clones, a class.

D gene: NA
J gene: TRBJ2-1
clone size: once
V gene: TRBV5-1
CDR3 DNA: TGCGCCAGCAGCTTGGTTGGCAGAAACAATGAGCAGTTCTTC
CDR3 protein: CASSLVGRNNEQFF

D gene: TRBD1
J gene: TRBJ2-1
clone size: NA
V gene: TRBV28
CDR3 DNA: TGTGCCAGTACGACAGGGGGTAACTACAATGAGCAGTTCTTC
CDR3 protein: CASTTGGNYNEQFF

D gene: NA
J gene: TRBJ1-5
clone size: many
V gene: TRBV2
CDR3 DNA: TGTGCCAGCAGTATACAGGGTCAAAGCAATCAGCCCCAGCATTTT
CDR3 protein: CASSIQGQSNQPQHF

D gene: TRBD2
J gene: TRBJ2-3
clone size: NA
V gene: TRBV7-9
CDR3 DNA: TGTGCCAGCCTGGGGGAGGGGTTCACAGATACGCAGTATTTT
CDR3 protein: CASLGEGFTDTQYF

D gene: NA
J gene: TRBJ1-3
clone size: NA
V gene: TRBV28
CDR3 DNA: TGTGCCAGCAGTCTACTAGGGACTTACGGAAACACCATATATTTT
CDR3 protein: CASSLLGTYGNTIYF

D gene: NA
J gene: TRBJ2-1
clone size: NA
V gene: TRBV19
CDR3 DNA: TGTGCCAGTAGTATAGTAGCACTAGCCGGGAATGAGCAGTTCTTC
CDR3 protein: CASSIVALAGNEQFF

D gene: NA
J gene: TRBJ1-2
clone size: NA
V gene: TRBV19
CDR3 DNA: TGTGCCAGTACGACAGAAGCTAACTATGGCTACACCTTC
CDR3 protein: CASTTEANYGYTF

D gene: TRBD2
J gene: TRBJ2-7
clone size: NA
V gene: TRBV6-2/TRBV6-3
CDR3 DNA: TGTGCCAGCAGCGGTAGCGGGATCTACTACGAGCAGTACTTC
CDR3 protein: CASSGSGIYYEQYF

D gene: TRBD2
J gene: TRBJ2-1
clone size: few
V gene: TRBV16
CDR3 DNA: TGTGCCAGCAGCCAATCCGGGTGGGATTCAACTAGCGTGAGCTCCTACAATGAGCAGTTCTTC
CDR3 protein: CASSQSGWDSTSVSSYNEQFF

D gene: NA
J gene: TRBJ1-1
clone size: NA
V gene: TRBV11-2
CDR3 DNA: TGTGCCAGCAGTTCTAGCGGGACACCCAACACTGAAGCTTTCTTT
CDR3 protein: CASSSSGTPNTEAFF

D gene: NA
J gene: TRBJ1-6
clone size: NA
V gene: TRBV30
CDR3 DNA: TGTGCCTGGAGTGTATCCTTGGCCTCACCCCTCCACTTT
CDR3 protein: CAWSVSLASPLHF

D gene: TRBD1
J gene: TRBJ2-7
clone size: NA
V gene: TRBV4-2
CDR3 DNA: TGTGCCAGCAGCTTCCAGACAGGGGAACCCTACGAGCAGTACTTC
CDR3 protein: CASSFQTGEPYEQYF

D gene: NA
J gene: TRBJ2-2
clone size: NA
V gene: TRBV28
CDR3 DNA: TGTGCCAGCAGTTGGGAGGGGGACTTGAACACCGGGGAGCTGTTTTTT
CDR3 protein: CASSWEGDLNTGELFF

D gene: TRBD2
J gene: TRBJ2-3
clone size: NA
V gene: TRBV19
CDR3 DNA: TGTGCCAGTAGTCCTAGCGGGAGCACAGATACGCAGTATTTT
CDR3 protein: CASSPSGSTDTQYF

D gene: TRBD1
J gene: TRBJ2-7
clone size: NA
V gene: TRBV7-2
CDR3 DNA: TGTGCCAGCAGCGCCAGGGGGCAACTAGCTTACGAGCAGTACTTC
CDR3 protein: CASSARGQLAYEQYF

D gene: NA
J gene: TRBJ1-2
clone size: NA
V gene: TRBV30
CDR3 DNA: TGTGCCTGGAGTGAATCGCGGGGCTACACCTTC
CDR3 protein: CAWSESRGYTF

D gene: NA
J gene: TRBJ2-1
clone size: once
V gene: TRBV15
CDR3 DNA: TGTGCCACGGGGCTCAATGAGCAGTTCTTC
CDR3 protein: CATGLNEQFF

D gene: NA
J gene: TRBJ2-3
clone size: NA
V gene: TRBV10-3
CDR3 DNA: TGTGCCATCAGTGAGTCGCTCCAGGGACTTCTCACAGATACGCAGTATTTT
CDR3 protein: CAISESLQGLLTDTQYF

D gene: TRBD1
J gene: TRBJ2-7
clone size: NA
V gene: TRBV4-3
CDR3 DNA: TGCGCCAGCAGCGACGGACAGGGGTACTACGAGCAGTACTTC
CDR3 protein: CASSDGQGYYEQYF

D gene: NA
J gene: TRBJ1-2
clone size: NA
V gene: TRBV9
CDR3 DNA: TGTGCCAGCAGCGGTGACAGTTATGGCTACACCTTC
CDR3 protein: CASSGDSYGYTF

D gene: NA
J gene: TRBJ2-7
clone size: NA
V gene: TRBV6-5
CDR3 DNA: TGTGCCAGCAGTTCCCGGACTCCTCTCGAGCAGTACTTC
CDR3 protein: CASSSRTPLEQYF

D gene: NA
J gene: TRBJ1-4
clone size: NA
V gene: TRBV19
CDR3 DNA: TGTGCCAGCCGAGATCTTGCAACTAATGAAAAACTGTTTTTT
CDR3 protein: CASRDLATNEKLFF

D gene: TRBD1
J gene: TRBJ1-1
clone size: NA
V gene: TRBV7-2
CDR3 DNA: TGTGCCAGCATCCGACGACAGGGGGCAACGAACACTGAAGCTTTCTTT
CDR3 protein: CASIRRQGATNTEAFF

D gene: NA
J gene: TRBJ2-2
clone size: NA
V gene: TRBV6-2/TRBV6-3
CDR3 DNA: TGTGCCAGCAGTACGCCGGGCACCGGGGAGCTGTTTTTT
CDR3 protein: CASSTPGTGELFF

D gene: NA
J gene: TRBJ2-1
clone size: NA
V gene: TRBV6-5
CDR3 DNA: TGTGCCAGCAGTTACTCGGGCTCCAATGAGCAGTTCTTC
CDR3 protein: CASSYSGSNEQFF

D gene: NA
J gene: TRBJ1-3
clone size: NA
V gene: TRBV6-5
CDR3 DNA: TGTGCCAGCAGTCAGACACCTGTTAACACCATATATTTT
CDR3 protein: CASSQTPVNTIYF

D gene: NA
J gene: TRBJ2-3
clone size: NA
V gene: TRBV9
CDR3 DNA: TGTGCCAGCAGCCCCCCTAGCGCCTCTAGCACAGATACGCAGTATTTT
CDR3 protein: CASSPPSASSTDTQYF

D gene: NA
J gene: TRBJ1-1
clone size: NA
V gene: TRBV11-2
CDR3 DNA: TGTGCCAGCAGCGGTAACGGGGGGGATCTCACTGAAGCTTTCTTT
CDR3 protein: CASSGNGGDLTEAFF

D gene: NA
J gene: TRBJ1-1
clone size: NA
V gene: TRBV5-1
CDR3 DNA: TGCGCCAGCAGCTTTCGGGGGGACAACACTGAAGCTTTCTTT
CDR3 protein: CASSFRGDNTEAFF

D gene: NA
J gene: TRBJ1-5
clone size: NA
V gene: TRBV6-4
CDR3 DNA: TGTGCCAGCAGGGGGTACAGGAGGGGCAATCAGCCCCAGCATTTT
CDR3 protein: CASRGYRRGNQPQHF

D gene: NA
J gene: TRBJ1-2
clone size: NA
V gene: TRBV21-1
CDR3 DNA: TGTGCCAGCAGCAAGGGATTGGGGGACAGACAAAACTATGGCTACACCTTC
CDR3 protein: CASSKGLGDRQNYGYTF

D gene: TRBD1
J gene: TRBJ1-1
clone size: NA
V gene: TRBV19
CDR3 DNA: TGTGCCAGTAGTAGCGGGACAGGGGGCAACACTGAAGCTTTCTTT
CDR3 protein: CASSSGTGGNTEAFF

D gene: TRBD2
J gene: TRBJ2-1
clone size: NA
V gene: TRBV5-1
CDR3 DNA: TGCGCCAGCAGCTTGGGAGCGGGAGGATCGGGTGAGCAGTTCTTC
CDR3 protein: CASSLGAGGSGEQFF

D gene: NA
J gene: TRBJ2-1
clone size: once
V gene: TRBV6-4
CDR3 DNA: TGTGCCAGCAGCTATAGCGCAGGAGCTGAGCAGTTCTTC
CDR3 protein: CASSYSAGAEQFF

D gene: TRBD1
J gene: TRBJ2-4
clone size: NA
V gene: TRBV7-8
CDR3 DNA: TGTGCCAGCAGCTTAGAAATTGGGACAGGGCTGTACTTC
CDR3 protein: CASSLEIGTGLYF

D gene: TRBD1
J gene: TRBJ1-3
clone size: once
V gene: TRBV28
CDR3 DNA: TGTGCCAGCAGTTTCGGACAGGGGGCTGGAAACACCATATATTTT
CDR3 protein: CASSFGQGAGNTIYF

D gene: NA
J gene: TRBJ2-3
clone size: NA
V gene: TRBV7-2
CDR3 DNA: TGTGCCAGCAGCATCATCGGGTATACTAGCACAGATACGCAGTATTTT
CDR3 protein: CASSIIGYTSTDTQYF

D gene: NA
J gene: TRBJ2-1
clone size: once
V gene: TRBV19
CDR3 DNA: TGTGCCAGTAGTATAGAAGAGGTGACCTCCTACAATGAGCAGTTCTTC
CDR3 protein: CASSIEEVTSYNEQFF

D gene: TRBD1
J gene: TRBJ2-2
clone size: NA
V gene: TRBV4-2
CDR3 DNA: TGTGCCAGCAGCCTGACCGGGACAGGGAACACCGGGGAGCTGTTTTTT
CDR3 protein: CASSLTGTGNTGELFF

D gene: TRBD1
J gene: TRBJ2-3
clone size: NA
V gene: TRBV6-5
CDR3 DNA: TGTGCCAGCAGCCTCACCGGACAGGGGACAGATACGCAGTATTTT
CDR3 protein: CASSLTGQGTDTQYF

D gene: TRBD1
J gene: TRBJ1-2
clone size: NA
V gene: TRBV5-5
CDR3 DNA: TGTGCCAGCAGCTCTCCAGGGGGCGTCTATGGCTACACCTTC
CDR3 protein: CASSSPGGVYGYTF

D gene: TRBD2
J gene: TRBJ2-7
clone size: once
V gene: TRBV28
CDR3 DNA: TGTGCCAGCAGTTCACAGAAACTAGCGGGACTCTCCTACGAGCAGTACTTC
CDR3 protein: CASSSQKLAGLSYEQYF

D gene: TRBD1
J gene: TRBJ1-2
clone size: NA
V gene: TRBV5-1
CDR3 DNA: TGCGCCAGCAGTGCACAGGGGGCTCACTATGGCTACACCTTC
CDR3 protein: CASSAQGAHYGYTF

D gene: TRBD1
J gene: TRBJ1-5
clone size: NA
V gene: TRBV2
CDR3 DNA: TGTGCCAGCAGTGGACAGGGAAGTAGCAATCAGCCCCAGCATTTT
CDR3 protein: CASSGQGSSNQPQHF

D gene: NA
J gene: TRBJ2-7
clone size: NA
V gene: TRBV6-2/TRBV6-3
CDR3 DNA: TGTGCCAGCAGTTACGCGTACGTGCAGTACTTC
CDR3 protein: CASSYAYVQYF

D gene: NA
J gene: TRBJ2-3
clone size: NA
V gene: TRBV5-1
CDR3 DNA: TGCGCCAGCAGCTTGCTCGGAGGGGGCACAGATACGCAGTATTTT
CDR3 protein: CASSLLGGGTDTQYF

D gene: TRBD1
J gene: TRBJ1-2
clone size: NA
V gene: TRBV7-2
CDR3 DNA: TGTGCCAGCAGCTCGCGACAGGGTAACTATGGCTACACCTTC
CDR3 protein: CASSSRQGNYGYTF

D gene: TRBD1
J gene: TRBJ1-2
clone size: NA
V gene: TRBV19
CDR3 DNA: TGTGCCAGTAGTCCGGGACAGGGGAGGAACGGCTACACCTTC
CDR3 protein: CASSPGQGRNGYTF

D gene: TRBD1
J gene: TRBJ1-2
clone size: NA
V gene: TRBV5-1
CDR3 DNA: TGCGCCAGCAGCTTGGCGGTATTGGGGACAGCGGACGACTACACCTTC
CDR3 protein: CASSLAVLGTADDYTF

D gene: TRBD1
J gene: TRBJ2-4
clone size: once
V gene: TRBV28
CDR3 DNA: TGTGCCAGCAGTTTATCCGGGACAGGGCACATCAAAAACATTCAGTACTTC
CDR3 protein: CASSLSGTGHIKNIQYF

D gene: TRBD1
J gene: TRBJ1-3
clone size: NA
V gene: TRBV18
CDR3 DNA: TGTGCCAGCTCACCAGGTCTCCAACAGGGGGCTGGAAACACCATATATTTT
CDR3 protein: CASSPGLQQGAGNTIYF

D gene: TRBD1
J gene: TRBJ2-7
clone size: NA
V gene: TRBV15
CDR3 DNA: TGTGCCACCCAACTCGACAGGGGGGTCTCCTACGAGCAGTACTTC
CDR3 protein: CATQLDRGVSYEQYF